These 3 T cell receptor beta chains were all obtained from the same sample, sequenced in a study of T cell responses to AZD1222 COVID-19 vaccine (dated by TCRdb to the early 2020s). According to the study, the label for this sample's time point signals: baseline before first vaccination. Libraries were made using the immunoSEQ multiplex PCR assay. In TCRdb, the immuneACCESS table is reduced to in-frame sequences with V and J assigned. These tables do not hold every clone; where another copy was compared, an unresolved V gene accounts for under half, and the others remain unexplained. This sample has 150,000 to 200,000 clones in its table, and over 90% of those were observed once. Of the sample, 3.5% to 5% falls within the top ten clones. Sequenced here: peripheral blood, sampled on day 0 of AZD1222 vaccination. These receptors came from an adult in good health.

V usage is TRBV7-8 and J usage is TRBJ2-7, with D maybe TRBD1 (7 bases). Germline assignment: CDR1 SGHVS and CDR2 FQNEAQ. This CDR3 region has 14 residues. V lost 5 bases and J 2 bases, leaving 13 bases between the germline ends. CDR3 DNA: TGTGCCAGCAGCCCTTCAGGGGGGCCCTACGAGCAGTACTTC. It yields the protein CASSPSGGPYEQYF.

This clone was found once. V and J are TRBV9 and TRBJ2-7; D is undetermined. CDR1 and CDR2 (germline): SGDLS, YYNGEE. The CDR3 is 13 amino acids. V shed 0 bases and J shed 6 bases, with 10 bases lying between them. The CDR3 DNA reads TGTGCCAGCAGCGTAGAACCCAAGAGCGAGCAGTACTTC. Translating it yields CASSVEPKSEQYF. Looking up the rest from reference TRBV9 and TRBJ2-7 gives the full variable domain: DSGVTQTPKHLITATGQRVTLRCSPRSGDLSVYWYQQSLDQGLQFLIQYYNGEERAKGNILERFSAQQFPDLHSELNLSSLELGDSALYFCASSVEPKSEQYFGPGTRLTVT.

The chain employs TRBV7-6 and TRBJ1-5; 7 bases match TRBD1. Germline V lookup: CDR1 SGHVS, CDR2 FNYEAQ. The CDR3 has 16 amino acids. The trim removed 1 base at V and 3 bases at J, leaving 6 bases unmatched. The CDR3 DNA follows: TGTGCCAGCAGCTTAGAAAGGGGGCCAAACAATCAGCCCCAGCATTTT. Its protein is CASSLERGPNNQPQHF.